This entry features one T cell receptor beta chain sequence. The data belong to a study of T cell changes during pregnancy in multiple sclerosis. Repertoires were generated with immunoSEQ multiplex PCR, while TCRdb's copy carries only in-frame clones and drops some. The repertoire holds tens of thousands of clones, with 91% as singletons. CDR3 length equals 15 residues. With 7 bases clipped from V and 6 bases from J, the junction kept 12 bases outside the gene matches. CDR1 is SQVTM, CDR2 ANQGSEA, per germline. The chain joins TRBV29-1 to TRBJ2-5; 12 nucleotides line up with TRBD1. Sequenced here: peripheral blood, sampled in the third trimester of pregnancy. This clonotype was sampled from a female donor in good health, enrolled as a control in a pregnancy study. The CDR3 sequence: CSGSTGQGAVKTQYF. DNA for the CDR3: TGCAGCGGATCTACGGGACAGGGGGCGGTAAAGACCCAGTACTTC.